This is a list of T cell receptor beta chains from one sample in a study of cytotoxic CD8 clonotypes in ibrutinib-treated CLL. Sequencing was performed with immunoSEQ multiplex PCR; in TCRdb, only in-frame clones are kept and a portion is missing. Of more than 75,000 clones listed, 60% to 80% are singletons. The sequenced sample was PBMCs, obtained after 24 months of ibrutinib treatment. All receptors come from a human donor with chronic lymphocytic leukemia. Both conserved end residues are part of each CDR3. Each record gives: V gene, clone size, D gene, J gene, CDR3 DNA, CDR3 protein. D genes are given only for firm matches. Not every row has a clone size; where given, it reads once, few, many or a size class.

V gene: TRBV5-3; clone size: -; D gene: TRBD1; J gene: TRBJ2-7; CDR3 DNA: TGTGCCAGAAGCTCATGGGACAGAACCTACGAGCAGTACTTC; CDR3 protein: CARSSWDRTYEQYF
V gene: TRBV28; clone size: -; D gene: TRBD2; J gene: TRBJ2-7; CDR3 DNA: TGTGCCAGCAGCCTAGGGAGGGTCTACGAGCAGTACTTC; CDR3 protein: CASSLGRVYEQYF
V gene: TRBV28; clone size: -; D gene: -; J gene: TRBJ2-7; CDR3 DNA: TGTGCCAGCACCGCCTGGGACACGGGGGGTGCCGAGCAGTACTTC; CDR3 protein: CASTAWDTGGAEQYF
V gene: TRBV23-1; clone size: -; D gene: TRBD2; J gene: TRBJ2-7; CDR3 DNA: TGCGCCAGCAGTCACAACGGGATTGCGGCTAGCGGGAGCTACGAGCAGTACTTC; CDR3 protein: CASSHNGIAASGSYEQYF
V gene: TRBV7-2; clone size: -; D gene: TRBD2; J gene: TRBJ2-7; CDR3 DNA: TGTGCCAGCAGCCATCCCCCCGGGACTAGCGGGATCGAGCAGTACTTC; CDR3 protein: CASSHPPGTSGIEQYF
V gene: TRBV19; clone size: -; D gene: -; J gene: TRBJ1-1; CDR3 DNA: TGTGCCAGTAGTTTACAGGAGAGTGAAGCTTTCTTT; CDR3 protein: CASSLQESEAFF
V gene: TRBV19; clone size: -; D gene: -; J gene: TRBJ1-3; CDR3 DNA: TGTGCCAGTAGTGCGGCCCGGACCACTGGAAACACCATATATTTT; CDR3 protein: CASSAARTTGNTIYF
V gene: TRBV6-1; clone size: once; D gene: -; J gene: TRBJ1-5; CDR3 DNA: TGTGCCAGCAGGGTAGACAATCAGCCCCAGCATTTT; CDR3 protein: CASRVDNQPQHF
V gene: TRBV28; clone size: -; D gene: -; J gene: TRBJ1-5; CDR3 DNA: TGTGCCAGCAGTTTGGGAGACCAGGGTAGCAATCAGCCCCAGCATTTT; CDR3 protein: CASSLGDQGSNQPQHF
V gene: TRBV19; clone size: once; D gene: -; J gene: TRBJ2-1; CDR3 DNA: TGTGCCAGTACCCGGACCGCTAATAATGAGCAGTTCTTC; CDR3 protein: CASTRTANNEQFF
V gene: TRBV5-1; clone size: -; D gene: -; J gene: TRBJ2-2; CDR3 DNA: TGCGCCAGCAGCTCTACCGGGACAAACACCGGGGAGCTGTTTTTT; CDR3 protein: CASSSTGTNTGELFF
V gene: TRBV4-1; clone size: -; D gene: -; J gene: TRBJ2-7; CDR3 DNA: TGCGCCAGCACCCCCTACGCGGAAAACTCCTACGAGCAGTACTTC; CDR3 protein: CASTPYAENSYEQYF
V gene: TRBV18; clone size: -; D gene: -; J gene: TRBJ2-2; CDR3 DNA: TGTGCCAGCTCAACGCTCATTACTAGCACCGGGGAGCTGTTTTTT; CDR3 protein: CASSTLITSTGELFF
V gene: TRBV5-5; clone size: -; D gene: TRBD1; J gene: TRBJ1-5; CDR3 DNA: TGTGCCAGCAGCTTGGCTGGGACAGGGGGCCGGCAGCCCCAGCATTTT; CDR3 protein: CASSLAGTGGRQPQHF
V gene: TRBV5-4; clone size: -; D gene: -; J gene: TRBJ2-3; CDR3 DNA: TGTGCCAGCAGCTTGGCTTGGGATACGCAGTATTTT; CDR3 protein: CASSLAWDTQYF
V gene: TRBV29-1; clone size: few; D gene: TRBD1; J gene: TRBJ1-1; CDR3 DNA: TGCAGCGTTGAAGCGGGACAGGGTGTTCCAGCTTTCTTT; CDR3 protein: CSVEAGQGVPAFF
V gene: TRBV14; clone size: -; D gene: -; J gene: TRBJ2-1; CDR3 DNA: TGTGCCAGCAGCCAACATTTACCGGGACGCGGTACGGGGAATGAGCAGTTCTTC; CDR3 protein: CASSQHLPGRGTGNEQFF
V gene: TRBV4-2; clone size: -; D gene: TRBD2; J gene: TRBJ2-2; CDR3 DNA: TGTGCCAGCAGCTTCCTCATGGGAGGGAGCACCGGGGAGCTGTTTTTT; CDR3 protein: CASSFLMGGSTGELFF
V gene: TRBV19; clone size: -; D gene: -; J gene: TRBJ2-1; CDR3 DNA: TGTGCCAGTAGTATGGGGCCTAATGAGCAGTTCTTC; CDR3 protein: CASSMGPNEQFF
V gene: TRBV29-1; clone size: -; D gene: -; J gene: TRBJ1-2; CDR3 DNA: TGCAGCGTCTGGACGGGGACTAACTATGGCTACACCTTC; CDR3 protein: CSVWTGTNYGYTF
V gene: TRBV19; clone size: -; D gene: TRBD2; J gene: TRBJ2-7; CDR3 DNA: TGTGCCAGTAGCTTATTGACTAGCGGGAGGGCCGGTATCCACGAGCAGTACTTC; CDR3 protein: CASSLLTSGRAGIHEQYF
V gene: TRBV11-2; clone size: -; D gene: TRBD2; J gene: TRBJ2-7; CDR3 DNA: TGTGCCAGCAGCATAACCCCAGCGGGAGAGACCTACGAGCAGTACTTC; CDR3 protein: CASSITPAGETYEQYF
V gene: TRBV5-1; clone size: -; D gene: -; J gene: TRBJ2-2; CDR3 DNA: TGCGCCAGCAGCTTCACAGGGACGAACACCGGGGAGCTGTTTTTT; CDR3 protein: CASSFTGTNTGELFF
V gene: TRBV28; clone size: -; D gene: -; J gene: TRBJ1-4; CDR3 DNA: TGTGCCAGCAGTCAATCGTCGGAAAAACTGTTTTTT; CDR3 protein: CASSQSSEKLFF
V gene: TRBV18; clone size: -; D gene: TRBD1; J gene: TRBJ2-3; CDR3 DNA: TGTGCCAGCTCACCGCCCGGGACAGGGGGCACAGATACGCAGTATTTT; CDR3 protein: CASSPPGTGGTDTQYF
V gene: TRBV19; clone size: -; D gene: TRBD1; J gene: TRBJ2-1; CDR3 DNA: TGTGCCAGTGATAAAGGACAGGGCGGCAATGAGCAGTTCTTC; CDR3 protein: CASDKGQGGNEQFF
V gene: TRBV5-1; clone size: -; D gene: TRBD2; J gene: TRBJ2-1; CDR3 DNA: TGCGCCAGCAGGCTAGCCCAGGGACTAGCGGGGAGTGAGCAGTTCTTC; CDR3 protein: CASRLAQGLAGSEQFF
V gene: TRBV5-1; clone size: -; D gene: -; J gene: TRBJ2-6; CDR3 DNA: TGCGCCAGCAGCTTGGGGGACGGGACCCAGCGTGGGGCCAACGTCCTGACTTTC; CDR3 protein: CASSLGDGTQRGANVLTF
V gene: TRBV11-2; clone size: -; D gene: -; J gene: TRBJ2-5; CDR3 DNA: TGTGCCAGCAGCTTAGGCCCAAGTGGTGAAGAGACCCAGTACTTC; CDR3 protein: CASSLGPSGEETQYF
V gene: TRBV4-2; clone size: -; D gene: TRBD2; J gene: TRBJ2-7; CDR3 DNA: TGTGCCAGCAGCCCGGACCGAGGACTAGCGGAGATGTACGAGCAGTACTTC; CDR3 protein: CASSPDRGLAEMYEQYF
V gene: TRBV2; clone size: -; D gene: -; J gene: TRBJ1-4; CDR3 DNA: TGTGCCAGCAGGCCACGTTCGGGCAGGAATGAAAAACTGTTTTTT; CDR3 protein: CASRPRSGRNEKLFF
V gene: TRBV9; clone size: few; D gene: -; J gene: TRBJ1-1; CDR3 DNA: TGTGCCAGCAGCGTAGTTCTTGTGGACACTGAAGCTTTCTTT; CDR3 protein: CASSVVLVDTEAFF
V gene: TRBV10-3; clone size: -; D gene: -; J gene: TRBJ1-5; CDR3 DNA: TGTGCCATCAGTGAATTCGGCCCGACGCCCATATATAGCAATCAGCCCCAGCATTTT; CDR3 protein: CAISEFGPTPIYSNQPQHF
V gene: TRBV28; clone size: once; D gene: -; J gene: TRBJ2-2; CDR3 DNA: TGTGCCAGCAGTTTTGAGGTCCCCGGGGAGCTGTTTTTT; CDR3 protein: CASSFEVPGELFF
V gene: TRBV19; clone size: -; D gene: TRBD1; J gene: TRBJ2-4; CDR3 DNA: TGTGCCAGTAGTACCGGGACAGGGAACAAACAGTACTTC; CDR3 protein: CASSTGTGNKQYF
V gene: TRBV2; clone size: -; D gene: -; J gene: TRBJ1-5; CDR3 DNA: TGTGCCAGCAGTGAAGCGCGGGATAGCAATCAGCCCCAGCATTTT; CDR3 protein: CASSEARDSNQPQHF
V gene: TRBV19; clone size: -; D gene: -; J gene: TRBJ1-1; CDR3 DNA: TGTGCCAGTAGTATTCTGACAGTCACCGAAGCTTTCTTT; CDR3 protein: CASSILTVTEAFF
V gene: TRBV1; clone size: -; D gene: -; J gene: TRBJ1-5; CDR3 DNA: TGCACCAGCAGCCAAGCCCCACCCTGGGATCAGCCCCAGCATTTT; CDR3 protein: CTSSQAPPWDQPQHF
V gene: TRBV5-1; clone size: once; D gene: -; J gene: TRBJ1-5; CDR3 DNA: TGCGCCAGCAGCTTGACAGATCCTAGCAATCAGCCCCAGCATTTT; CDR3 protein: CASSLTDPSNQPQHF
V gene: TRBV7-2; clone size: -; D gene: TRBD1; J gene: TRBJ1-5; CDR3 DNA: TGTGCCAGCAGCAGGGGGCTCAATCAGCCCCAGCATTTT; CDR3 protein: CASSRGLNQPQHF
V gene: TRBV27; clone size: once; D gene: -; J gene: TRBJ1-5; CDR3 DNA: TGTGCCAGCCGCTCGGGAAGGGGACTTCAGCCCCAGCATTTT; CDR3 protein: CASRSGRGLQPQHF
V gene: TRBV30; clone size: -; D gene: -; J gene: TRBJ1-1; CDR3 DNA: TGTGCCTGGAGTAAGGACGGGGACACTGAAGCTTTCTTT; CDR3 protein: CAWSKDGDTEAFF
V gene: TRBV6-6; clone size: -; D gene: -; J gene: TRBJ1-1; CDR3 DNA: TGTGCCAGCAGTTACAACGGGTTCAACACTGAAGCTTTCTTT; CDR3 protein: CASSYNGFNTEAFF
V gene: TRBV20-1; clone size: -; D gene: -; J gene: TRBJ2-7; CDR3 DNA: TGCAGTGCTTCTCCGACCTACGAGCAGTACTTC; CDR3 protein: CSASPTYEQYF
V gene: TRBV5-4; clone size: -; D gene: -; J gene: TRBJ2-7; CDR3 DNA: TGTGCCAGCAGCTGGGACTTCTACGAGCAGTACTTC; CDR3 protein: CASSWDFYEQYF
V gene: TRBV5-1; clone size: -; D gene: TRBD1; J gene: TRBJ1-1; CDR3 DNA: TGCGCCAGCAGCCTTGTTGTCCCCACAGGGGGCGCGGGGGGAGCGACTGAAGCTTTCTTT; CDR3 protein: CASSLVVPTGGAGGATEAFF
V gene: TRBV18; clone size: -; D gene: TRBD1; J gene: TRBJ1-4; CDR3 DNA: TGTGCCAGCTCCCTATCCCAGGGGGATAATGAAAAACTGTTTTTT; CDR3 protein: CASSLSQGDNEKLFF
V gene: TRBV29-1; clone size: -; D gene: -; J gene: TRBJ1-2; CDR3 DNA: TGCAGCGTTGATCGGGGGAACTATGGCTACACCTTC; CDR3 protein: CSVDRGNYGYTF
V gene: TRBV5-4; clone size: -; D gene: -; J gene: TRBJ2-1; CDR3 DNA: TGTGCCAGCAGCTTAGGGTCTAGATCCCACAATGAGCAGTTCTTC; CDR3 protein: CASSLGSRSHNEQFF
V gene: TRBV10-3; clone size: -; D gene: TRBD1; J gene: TRBJ2-3; CDR3 DNA: TGTGCCATCAGCCCCAGACAGGGTTGGGATCAGCCCCAGTATTTT; CDR3 protein: CAISPRQGWDQPQYF
V gene: TRBV7-8; clone size: -; D gene: TRBD1; J gene: TRBJ1-5; CDR3 DNA: TGTGCCAGCAGGAGGGACAGCCAAAGTAGATATAGCAATCAGCCCCAGCATTTT; CDR3 protein: CASRRDSQSRYSNQPQHF
V gene: TRBV7-3; clone size: once; D gene: -; J gene: TRBJ2-3; CDR3 DNA: TGTGCCAGCAGCCCCCCTAGCACAGATACGCAGTATTTT; CDR3 protein: CASSPPSTDTQYF
V gene: TRBV27; clone size: -; D gene: -; J gene: TRBJ2-3; CDR3 DNA: TGTGCCAGCAGTTTAAGCGGTGTTTTTGGTACGCAGTATTTT; CDR3 protein: CASSLSGVFGTQYF
V gene: TRBV2; clone size: -; D gene: -; J gene: TRBJ2-6; CDR3 DNA: TGTGCCAGTGAAGAGTTCTCTGGGGCCAACGTCCTGACTTTC; CDR3 protein: CASEEFSGANVLTF
V gene: TRBV6-4; clone size: -; D gene: TRBD2; J gene: TRBJ2-1; CDR3 DNA: TGTGCCAGCAGTGGGGGACTAGCGGAGCCGCAGTTCTTC; CDR3 protein: CASSGGLAEPQFF
V gene: TRBV9; clone size: -; D gene: -; J gene: TRBJ1-3; CDR3 DNA: TGTGCCAGCAGCCCCGGGACGGCAACTGGAAACACCATATATTTT; CDR3 protein: CASSPGTATGNTIYF
V gene: TRBV28; clone size: -; D gene: -; J gene: TRBJ2-7; CDR3 DNA: TGTGCCAGCAGTTCGGGGACAAATAGCTCCTACGAGCAGTACTTC; CDR3 protein: CASSSGTNSSYEQYF